These 3 T cell receptor beta chains were sequenced from one sample in a study of T cell clonotyping in hematopoietic cell transplantation. Profiled with immunoSEQ multiplex PCR; TCRdb holds only in-frame clones, not every one. Of tens of thousands of clones listed, roughly 94% are singletons. Time point in this sample: recipient sample about 28 days before transplant, after cytoreduction. The source material was peripheral blood mononuclear cells, sampled before stem cell transplant. The origin of the receptors is a man aged 35 to 55 with chronic myeloid leukemia. Some clones in this sample may be carry-over from other donors' samples.

The chain couples TRBV15 to TRBJ2-7, with D possibly being TRBD1 (6 bases). V shed 0 bases and J shed 2 bases, with 11 bases lying between them. The V gene's germline CDR1 is LNHNV and CDR2 YYDKDF (reference sequence). This CDR3 comprises 15 residues. CDR3 sequence: CATSRDRDTAYEQYF. CDR3 nucleotide sequence: TGTGCCACCAGCAGAGATCGGGACACCGCCTACGAGCAGTACTTC.

The chain joins TRBV5-6 to TRBJ2-6; D is uncertain. CDR1 and CDR2 (germline): SGHDT, YYEEEE. The CDR3 sequence is 14 residues long. V lost 6 bases and J 0 bases, leaving 7 bases between the germline ends. In DNA, the CDR3 is TGTGCCAGCACCCCGACCTCTGGGGCCAACGTCCTGACTTTC. Protein: CASTPTSGANVLTF.

The chain has TRBV6-1 and TRBJ1-5, with TRBD1 matching 10 bases. Germline V lookup: CDR1 MNHNS, CDR2 SASEGT. V lost 5 bases, J lost 4 bases, and 5 bases stayed unmatched. The CDR3 runs 15 residues. The CDR3: CASSTTGQGNQPQHF. The CDR3, as DNA: TGTGCCAGCAGTACAACGGGACAGGGGAATCAGCCCCAGCATTTT.